A single sample is the source of the 10 T cell receptor beta chains below, sequenced in a study of radiotherapy plus CTLA-4 blockade in lung cancer. Using immunoSEQ multiplex PCR, the repertoire was profiled, and TCRdb retains in-frame clones only, with some absent. The sample lists roughly 54,000 clones, approximately 84% occurring once. The sample in question was peripheral blood, obtained from a patient treated with radiotherapy plus ipilimumab. All receptors come from a human donor with non-small cell lung cancer whose response to radiotherapy plus ipilimumab could not be evaluated.

This chain uses TRBV18 with TRBJ2-3, with D tentatively TRBD1 (6 bases). The V and J ends lost 4 bases and 4 bases respectively, with 18 bases between them. The CDR3 has 16 residues. Germline CDR1 KGHSH, CDR2 LQKENI. The CDR3 coding sequence is TGTGCCAGCTCACTGACGAGACAGGACGTATCAGATACGCAGTATTTT. Translation: CASSLTRQDVSDTQYF.

The genes are TRBV5-1 and TRBJ1-5; D perhaps matches TRBD1 (5 bases). CDR1 SGHRS and CDR2 YFSETQ come from the germline V gene. CDR3 length: 15 amino acids. The ends were cut back, 0 bases at V and 9 bases at J, with 16 bases in the middle. The CDR3 sequence: CASSLGGDGGWPQHF. CDR3 sequence (DNA): TGCGCCAGCAGCTTGGGGGGGGACGGGGGATGGCCCCAGCATTTT.

This rearrangement joins TRBV6-6 to TRBJ2-5, with TRBD2 matching 7 bases. The J call may be mistaken, given a closer DNA end match to TRBJ2-7. Germline V gene sequence: CDR1 MNHNY, CDR2 SVGAGI (reference sequence). This CDR3 comprises 13 residues. The CDR3 reads CASSPGTTYEQYF. For the CDR3, the DNA is TGTGCCAGCAGCCCCGGGACTACCTACGAGCAGTACTTC.

J is TRBJ1-3 and V is TRBV5-1; no reliable D call. CDR3 length equals 15 residues. Germline V CDR1 and CDR2: SGHRS, YFSETQ. V gave up 0 bases and J gave up 0 bases, with 7 bases separating them. The CDR3 region has the DNA TGCGCCAGCAGCTTGGAAGGGAGCTCTGGAAACACCATATATTTT. Protein: CASSLEGSSGNTIYF. Full variable domain (outside the CDR3, taken from reference TRBV5-1 and TRBJ1-3): KAGVTQTPRYLIKTRGQQVTLSCSPISGHRSVSWYQQTPGQGLQFLFEYFSETQRNKGNFPGRFSGRQFSNSRSEMNVSTLELGDSALYLCASSLEGSSGNTIYFGEGSWLTVV.

The chain has TRBV28 and TRBJ1-2, with 8 nucleotides matching TRBD1. The CDR3 consists of 15 residues. Germline lookup yields CDR1 MDHEN and CDR2 SYDVKM. With 7 bases clipped from V and 8 bases from J, the junction kept 15 bases outside the gene matches. The CDR3 sequence: CASTDIDRGLGGYTF. The CDR3 nucleotides read TGTGCCAGCACCGACATAGACAGGGGTTTGGGCGGCTACACCTTC.

The chain carries TRBV28 and TRBJ1-3, with TRBD1 matching over 7 bases. Per the germline V gene, CDR1 is MDHEN and CDR2 is SYDVKM. This CDR3 is 14 amino acids long. The junction had 6 bases not matched to a gene; V was cut back by 8 bases and J by 2 bases. CDR3 sequence reads: CASHMTGTGNTIYF. DNA for the CDR3: TGTGCCAGCCACATGACAGGGACTGGAAACACCATATATTTT.

V is TRBV28 and J is TRBJ2-7; TRBD1 aligns across 9 bases. The germline V gene encodes CDR1 MDHEN and CDR2 SYDVKM. V was clipped by 8 bases and J by 4 bases; unmatched bases: 12. The CDR3 has 15 amino acids. DNA of the CDR3: TGTGCCAGCGGGAGTCCGGGACAGGGACGTTACGAGCAGTACTTC. Translating gives CASGSPGQGRYEQYF.

V and J are TRBV11-2 and TRBJ2-7; 9 bases line up with TRBD1. The J segment lost 2 bases and the V segment lost 4 bases, leaving 6 bases of the junction unmatched. Germline V gene data show CDR1 as SGHAT and CDR2 as FQNNGV. This CDR3 is 15 amino acids long. CDR3 DNA sequence: TGTGCCAGCAGCTCAAGGACAGGGGCCCCCTACGAGCAGTACTTC. This gives the protein CASSSRTGAPYEQYF.

V usage is TRBV5-1 and J usage is TRBJ2-5; 7 positions match TRBD1. This CDR3 has 14 amino acids. V was pared by 2 bases and J by 4 bases, with 5 bases of the junction left unmatched. The germline CDR1 and CDR2 sequences are SGHRS and YFSETQ. The DNA for the CDR3 is TGCGCCAGCAGCTTCTTAGGGGGCGGAGAGACCCAGTACTTC. Amino acids: CASSFLGGGETQYF. Filled out from reference TRBV5-1 and TRBJ2-5, the complete variable domain reads KAGVTQTPRYLIKTRGQQVTLSCSPISGHRSVSWYQQTPGQGLQFLFEYFSETQRNKGNFPGRFSGRQFSNSRSEMNVSTLELGDSALYLCASSFLGGGETQYFGPGTRLLVL.

This chain uses TRBV7-6 with TRBJ1-3, with TRBD1 matching 9 bases. The CDR3 has 15 residues. The germline V gene has CDR1 SGHVS and CDR2 FNYEAQ. V trimming: 5 bases; J trimming: 2 bases; junction bases outside the gene matches: 4. CDR3 bases: TGTGCCAGCAGCCCGGGACAGGGTCCTGGAAACACCATATATTTT. Encoded protein: CASSPGQGPGNTIYF. Full variable domain (remainder filled in from reference TRBV7-6 and TRBJ1-3): GAGVSQSPRYKVTKRGQDVALRCDPISGHVSLYWYRQALGQGPEFLTYFNYEAQQDKSGLPNDRFSAERPEGSISTLTIQRTEQRDSAMYRCASSPGQGPGNTIYFGEGSWLTVV.